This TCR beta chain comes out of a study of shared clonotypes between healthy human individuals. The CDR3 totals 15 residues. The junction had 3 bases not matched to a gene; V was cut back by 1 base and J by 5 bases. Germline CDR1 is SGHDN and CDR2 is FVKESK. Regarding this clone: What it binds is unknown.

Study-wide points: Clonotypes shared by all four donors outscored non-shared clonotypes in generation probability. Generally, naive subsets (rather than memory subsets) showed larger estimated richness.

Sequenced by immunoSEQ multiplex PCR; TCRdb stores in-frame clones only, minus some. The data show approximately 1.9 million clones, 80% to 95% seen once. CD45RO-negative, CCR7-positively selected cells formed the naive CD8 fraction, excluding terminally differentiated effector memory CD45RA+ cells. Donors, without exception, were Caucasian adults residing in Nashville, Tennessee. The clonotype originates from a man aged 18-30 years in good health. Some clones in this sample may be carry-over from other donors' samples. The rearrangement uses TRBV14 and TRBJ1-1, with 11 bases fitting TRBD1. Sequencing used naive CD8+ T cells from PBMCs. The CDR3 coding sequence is TGTGCCAGCAGCCAAGGGAGGGACAGGGGGACTGAAGCTTTCTTT. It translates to CASSQGRDRGTEAFF.